This TCR beta chain originates from a study of T-cell memory formation after mild COVID-19. Germline lookup yields CDR1 SGHTA and CDR2 FQGNSA. V was clipped by 5 bases and J by 4 bases; unmatched bases: 12. The length of the CDR3 is 17 residues. TCRdb called the 5' RACE reads again in MiXCR, with one record for every CDR3 protein. The data hold 350,000 to 450,000 distinct CDR3 sequences, with approximately 15% observed a single time. This chain joins TRBV7-2 and TRBJ2-1, with 9 bases matching TRBD2. The sequenced sample was PBMCs or a T cell subset sorted from them (not recorded which). The receptor was isolated from a man between 18 and 29 years old who had mild COVID-19 (a few samples of this study predate the infection). Cell type and time point are not known. CDR3 in amino acids: CASSPSSIAGVYNEQFF. CDR3 coding DNA: TGTGCCAGCAGCCCCAGCTCAATAGCGGGGGTATACAATGAGCAGTTCTTC.